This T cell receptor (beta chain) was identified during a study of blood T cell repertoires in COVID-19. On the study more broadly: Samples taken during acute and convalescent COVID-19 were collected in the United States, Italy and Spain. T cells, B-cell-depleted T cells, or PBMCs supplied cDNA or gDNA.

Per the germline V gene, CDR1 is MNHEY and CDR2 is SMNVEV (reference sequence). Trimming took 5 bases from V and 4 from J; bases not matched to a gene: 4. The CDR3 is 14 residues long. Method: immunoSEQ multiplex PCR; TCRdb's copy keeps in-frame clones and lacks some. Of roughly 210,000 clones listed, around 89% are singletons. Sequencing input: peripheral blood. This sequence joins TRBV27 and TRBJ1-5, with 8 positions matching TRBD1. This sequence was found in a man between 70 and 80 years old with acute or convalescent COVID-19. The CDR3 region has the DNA TGTGCCAGCAGTGATGACAGGGGAAATCAGCCCCAGCATTTT. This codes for CASSDDRGNQPQHF.